This is a list of T cell receptor beta chains from one sample in a study of beta chain features in type 1 diabetes. Only in-frame clones appear in the TCRdb table, and some are missing; sequencing was by immunoSEQ multiplex PCR. The sample has more than 300,000 clones; 9.6% are singletons. Sequenced: central memory CD4+ T cells from blood. All receptors derive from a man younger than 45 with type 1 diabetes. The CDR3 runs from the conserved cysteine through the conserved F or W. The D gene is left open where the match is weak. Only part of the rows carry a size: once, few, many, or a class if the clone is expanded.

TRBD2	NA	TRBV2	TRBJ2-7	15	CASSERASGNSGQYF	TGTGCCAGCAGTGAAAGGGCTAGCGGGAATTCAGGGCAGTACTTC
TRBD1	once	TRBV6-5	TRBJ1-5	14	CASSPGTEYQPQHF	TGTGCCAGCAGCCCCGGGACAGAGTATCAGCCCCAGCATTTT
NA	few	TRBV29-1	TRBJ1-4	13	CSAQETTNEKLFF	TGCAGCGCTCAAGAAACAACTAATGAAAAACTGTTTTTT
TRBD2	many	TRBV18	TRBJ2-2	17	CASSPRESGRGTGELFF	TGTGCCAGCTCACCCCGGGAAAGCGGGAGAGGCACCGGGGAGCTGTTTTTT
NA	few	TRBV29-1	TRBJ2-3	11	CSVPRPDTQYF	TGCAGCGTTCCTCGGCCAGATACGCAGTATTTT
TRBD2	few	TRBV29-1	TRBJ2-1	19	CSVEGTISASGPTYNEQFF	TGCAGCGTTGAAGGAACCATATCTGCTAGCGGACCAACCTACAATGAGCAGTTCTTC
TRBD2	NA	TRBV28	TRBJ2-7	15	CASSLREGPTYEQYF	TGTGCCAGCAGTTTGAGGGAGGGCCCCACCTACGAGCAGTACTTC
NA	NA	TRBV5-5	TRBJ1-1	16	CASSLYIGAGNTEAFF	TGTGCCAGCAGCTTGTACATCGGGGCAGGGAACACTGAAGCTTTCTTT
NA	NA	TRBV28	TRBJ2-4	16	CASSLAGVYTKNIQYF	TGTGCCAGCAGTTTGGCAGGCGTTTATACCAAAAACATTCAGTACTTC
NA	many	TRBV7-9	TRBJ2-7	13	CASRRVGGSEQYF	TGTGCCAGCAGGCGGGTCGGGGGAAGCGAGCAGTACTTC
NA	NA	TRBV11-2	TRBJ1-1	14	CASSSGLMNTEAFF	TGTGCCAGCAGCTCGGGACTTATGAACACTGAAGCTTTCTTT
TRBD1	NA	TRBV7-9	TRBJ1-1	13	CATSKTGVTEAFF	TGTGCCACCTCAAAAACAGGGGTCACTGAAGCTTTCTTT
NA	few	TRBV5-1	TRBJ2-3	11	CASRGADTQYF	TGCGCCAGCAGGGGGGCAGATACGCAGTATTTT
TRBD1	few	TRBV7-9	TRBJ2-7	14	CASSQQGESYEQYF	TGTGCCAGCAGCCAACAGGGGGAATCCTACGAGCAGTACTTC
TRBD1	NA	TRBV6-1	TRBJ1-2	14	CASRDRGTPYGYTF	TGTGCCAGCAGGGACAGGGGGACTCCCTATGGCTACACCTTC
NA	few	TRBV7-2	TRBJ2-7	13	CASSADGGYEQYF	TGTGCCAGCAGCGCCGACGGCGGCTACGAGCAGTACTTC
NA	NA	TRBV18	TRBJ2-3	16	CASSPRDRLITDTQYF	TGTGCCAGCTCACCCCGGGACCGCCTTATCACAGATACGCAGTATTTT
NA	NA	TRBV7-2	TRBJ2-5	10	CASLAVTQYF	TGTGCCAGCTTAGCGGTGACCCAGTACTTC
TRBD1	NA	TRBV10-3	TRBJ1-2	14	CAIRGQGGDYGYTF	TGTGCCATCAGGGGACAGGGAGGGGACTATGGCTACACCTTC
NA	NA	TRBV9	TRBJ1-3	14	CASSVRGSGNTIYF	TGTGCCAGCAGCGTTAGGGGGTCTGGAAACACCATATATTTT
TRBD1	few	TRBV28	TRBJ1-2	13	CASSVRGPYGYTF	TGTGCCAGCAGTGTCAGGGGGCCCTATGGCTACACCTTC
NA	few	TRBV2	TRBJ2-1	16	CATSDHRGTQHNEQFF	TGTGCCACCAGTGATCACAGAGGGACTCAGCACAATGAGCAGTTCTTC
NA	NA	TRBV11-3	TRBJ2-1	16	CASSPGQGWTDNEQFF	TGTGCCAGCAGCCCAGGGCAGGGATGGACGGACAATGAGCAGTTCTTC
TRBD2	few	TRBV5-1	TRBJ2-5	14	CASSLPGGVETQYF	TGCGCCAGCAGCTTGCCGGGAGGAGTAGAGACCCAGTACTTC
NA	few	TRBV6-5	TRBJ2-3	15	CAISGDPTFTDTQYF	TGTGCCATCAGTGGGGACCCCACATTCACAGATACGCAGTATTTT
TRBD2	NA	TRBV9	TRBJ2-3	15	CASSVMPGGGGTQYF	TGTGCCAGCAGCGTAATGCCCGGGGGCGGGGGGACGCAGTATTTT
NA	NA	TRBV29-1	TRBJ1-2	14	CSVEDGGWRYGYTF	TGCAGCGTTGAAGATGGGGGGTGGAGATATGGCTACACCTTC
TRBD2	few	TRBV5-1	TRBJ2-2	15	CASSFSSGSAGELFF	TGCGCCAGCAGCTTCTCTAGCGGGAGTGCCGGGGAGCTGTTTTTT
NA	NA	TRBV11-2	TRBJ2-3	14	CASSPGHSTDTQYF	TGTGCCAGCAGCCCTGGACACAGCACAGATACGCAGTATTTT
NA	many	TRBV7-9	TRBJ2-2	16	CASSFSPAPGTGELFF	TGTGCCAGCAGCTTCTCTCCAGCTCCGGGCACCGGGGAGCTGTTTTTT
NA	NA	TRBV2	TRBJ1-4	13	CASKGGANEKLFF	TGTGCCAGCAAAGGAGGGGCTAATGAAAAACTGTTTTTT
NA	few	TRBV10-3	TRBJ2-3	14	CAISDGAHTDTQYF	TGTGCCATCAGTGACGGGGCCCACACAGATACGCAGTATTTT
NA	few	TRBV14	TRBJ1-2	15	CASSRLRDGYYGYTF	TGTGCCAGCAGCCGCCTGAGAGACGGATACTATGGCTACACCTTC
NA	NA	TRBV5-5	TRBJ2-2	18	CASSFAVGREGIAGELFF	TGTGCCAGCAGCTTCGCCGTTGGAAGGGAAGGAATAGCCGGGGAGCTGTTTTTT
TRBD1	NA	TRBV6-1	TRBJ2-5	13	CASSSGQVETQYF	TGTGCCAGCAGCTCGGGACAGGTTGAGACCCAGTACTTC
TRBD2	few	TRBV7-8	TRBJ2-7	15	CASSSTSGRTYEQYF	TGTGCCAGCAGCTCGACTAGCGGGAGGACCTACGAGCAGTACTTC
NA	NA	TRBV6-5	TRBJ1-3	12	CATGDSGNTIYF	TGCGCCACGGGGGACTCTGGAAACACCATATATTTT
NA	NA	TRBV12-5	TRBJ2-1	12	CASGLNSDEQFF	TGTGCTAGTGGTTTGAACAGCGATGAGCAGTTCTTC
NA	NA	TRBV30	TRBJ2-7	14	CAWSFVTSRVWQYF	TGTGCCTGGAGTTTTGTGACCTCAAGGGTATGGCAGTACTTC
NA	NA	TRBV7-7	TRBJ2-1	15	CASSFVPSEGNEQFF	TGTGCCAGCAGCTTTGTTCCTAGCGAAGGGAATGAGCAGTTCTTC
TRBD1	few	TRBV6-5	TRBJ2-2	16	CASSYRPGGRTGELFF	TGTGCCAGCAGTTACAGGCCAGGGGGCCGTACCGGGGAGCTGTTTTTT
NA	few	TRBV6-5	TRBJ1-2	14	CASSQGQMNYGYTF	TGTGCCAGCAGTCAGGGGCAGATGAACTATGGCTACACCTTC
NA	few	TRBV30	TRBJ1-6	16	CALRAAQSSYNSPLHF	TGTGCCCTCAGGGCTGCTCAGAGCTCCTATAATTCACCCCTCCACTTT
NA	NA	TRBV29-1	TRBJ2-1	11	CSVPGFNEQFF	TGCAGCGTGCCCGGGTTCAATGAGCAGTTCTTC
TRBD2	many	TRBV19	TRBJ2-5	13	CATEAAGGETQYF	TGTGCCACAGAGGCGGCGGGAGGAGAGACCCAGTACTTC
NA	NA	TRBV7-2	TRBJ2-2	17	CASSSPRSGARTGELFF	TGTGCCAGCAGCTCCCCCCGTAGCGGAGCGAGGACCGGGGAGCTGTTTTTT
TRBD1	few	TRBV19	TRBJ2-7	14	CASSIPGGSYEQYF	TGTGCCAGTAGTATCCCAGGGGGCTCCTACGAGCAGTACTTC